Presented here are 25 T cell receptor beta chains from one specimen sequenced in a study of cytomegalovirus exposure and HLA in healthy donors (dated by TCRdb to the late 2010s). The receptor library was made with the immunoSEQ multiplex PCR assay. For the multiplex PCR, a mixture combining 60 forward primers for TCR Vbeta segments and 13 reverse primers for TCR Jbeta segments was used. In TCRdb, the immuneACCESS table is reduced to in-frame sequences with V and J assigned. These tables do not hold every clone; where another copy was compared, an unresolved V gene accounts for under half, and the others remain unexplained. The sample data list 100,000 to 140,000 clones, and more than 75% of these were observed just once. The top ten hold under 3.5% of the sample. Source material: PBMCs. These receptors were obtained from a man aged 25 to 40 in good health and CMV-seropositive.

The J gene is TRBJ1-2, the V gene TRBV5-4; 9 bases line up with TRBD1. This CDR3 is built from 14 residues. CDR1 and CDR2 from the germline V gene are SGHNT and YYREEE (reference sequence). V lost 3 bases to trimming and J lost 5 bases; unmatched junction nucleotides: 5. CDR3 residues: CASSSRDRVYGYTF. The CDR3 region has the DNA TGTGCCAGCAGCTCCCGGGACAGGGTGTATGGCTACACCTTC. The full variable domain, its missing parts supplied by reference TRBV5-4 and TRBJ1-2, is ETGVTQSPTHLIKTRGQQVTLRCSSQSGHNTVSWYQQALGQGPQFIFQYYREEENGRGNFPPRFSGLQFPNYSSELNVNALELDDSALYLCASSSRDRVYGYTFGSGTRLTVV.

The J gene is TRBJ1-2, the V gene TRBV6-1; D gene ambiguous. The germline V gene encodes CDR1 MNHNS and CDR2 SASEGT. Trimming pared 3 bases from V and 8 bases from J, leaving 13 bases between. The CDR3 has 13 residues. The CDR3 coding sequence is TGTGCCAGCAGTGAGGGCGAATCCGGAGGCTACACCTTC. Amino acid sequence: CASSEGESGGYTF.

This chain uses TRBV6-1 with TRBJ2-3, with 9 bases fitting TRBD2. Germline values: CDR1 MNHNS, CDR2 SASEGT. The length of the CDR3 is 15 residues. The junction had 4 bases not matched to a gene; V was cut back by 2 bases and J by 4 bases. DNA of the CDR3: TGTGCCAGCAGTGAATCGAGCGGGGGGTCAGATACGCAGTATTTT. Its translation: CASSESSGGSDTQYF.

The genes are TRBV5-1 and TRBJ2-7, with 8 bases fitting TRBD1. Per germline, CDR1 SGHRS and CDR2 YFSETQ. CDR3 length: 14 amino acids. V gave up 3 bases and J gave up 5 bases; unmatched junction bases: 7. The CDR3 nucleotides read TGCGCCAGCAGCTCTGGTGACAGGGGCAACGAGCAGTACTTC. This translates into CASSSGDRGNEQYF.

This rearrangement joins TRBV6-1 to TRBJ1-1; TRBD1 aligns across 8 bases. This CDR3 is built from 15 residues. CDR1 and CDR2 (germline): MNHNS, SASEGT. The junction had 8 bases not matched to a gene; V was cut back by 4 bases and J by 4 bases. CDR3 sequence (DNA): TGTGCCAGCAGTGCACGACAGGGGTCAGGCACTGAAGCTTTCTTT. It yields the protein CASSARQGSGTEAFF.

The rearrangement uses TRBV5-6 and TRBJ1-4; 7 bases are shared with TRBD1. CDR1 is SGHDT, CDR2 YYEEEE, per germline. The J segment lost 3 bases and the V segment lost 0 bases, leaving 5 bases of the junction unmatched. CDR3 length: 16 residues. CDR3 loop: CASSLGTGTANEKLFF. The DNA for the CDR3 is TGTGCCAGCAGCTTGGGAACCGGGACAGCTAATGAAAAACTGTTTTTT.

CDR3 loop: CASSAKSGAPYQAFF. Written as DNA, the CDR3 is TGTGCCAGCAGTGCCAAGAGTGGGGCCCCGTATCAAGCTTTCTTT. The V gene is TRBV7-6, the J gene TRBJ1-1, with D maybe TRBD1 (5 bases). The length of the CDR3 is 15 residues. The V gene lost 6 bases and the J gene lost 9 bases, with 23 bases spanning the gap. CDR1 is SGHVS and CDR2 is FNYEAQ in the germline V gene.

The J gene is TRBJ2-7, the V gene TRBV11-2, with a possible D match to TRBD2 (6 bases). Germline CDR1 and CDR2: SGHAT and FQNNGV. V lost 0 bases to trimming and J lost 1 base, with 10 bases between them. The CDR3 runs to 15 residues. CDR3 protein: CASSLEPGRSYEQYF. For the CDR3, the DNA is TGTGCCAGCAGCTTAGAACCAGGGAGGTCCTACGAGCAGTACTTC.

This clone was observed a few times. The J gene is TRBJ2-3, the V gene TRBV6-4, with TRBD2 matching over 10 bases. This CDR3 is built from 14 residues. V was clipped by 2 bases and J by 4 bases; unmatched bases: 0. The germline V gene encodes CDR1 MRHNA and CDR2 SNTAGT. The CDR3 sequence: CASSDTSGADTQYF. CDR3 DNA: TGTGCCAGCAGTGACACTAGCGGGGCAGATACGCAGTATTTT.

This chain links TRBV6-5 with TRBJ2-3, with D tentatively TRBD1 (5 bases). This CDR3 spans 15 amino acids. Germline V gene lookup returns CDR1 MNHEY and CDR2 SVGAGI. Between the trimmed V and J ends, which lost 0 bases and 9 bases, there was a span of 16 bases. CDR3 loop: CASSYSDVKGRTQYF. Written as DNA, the CDR3 is TGTGCCAGCAGTTACTCAGACGTCAAGGGGCGGACGCAGTATTTT.

The rearrangement uses TRBV7-9 and TRBJ2-7; D is uncertain. The germline gives CDR1 SEHNR, CDR2 FQNEAQ (reference sequence). V was cut by 4 bases and J by 1 base, with 11 bases left in between. This CDR3 has 14 amino acids. The CDR3 loop reads CASSSYIMSYEQYF. In nucleotides, the CDR3 is TGTGCCAGCAGCTCATACATTATGTCCTACGAGCAGTACTTC.

The chain recombines TRBV6-5 with TRBJ1-6; D is unresolved. Germline-derived CDR1 and CDR2 are MNHEY and SVGAGI. Trimming removed 5 bases at V and 7 bases at J, with 9 bases between. The CDR3 totals 13 residues. CDR3 residues: CASSEVSNSPLHF. The CDR3, as DNA: TGTGCCAGCAGTGAAGTGAGCAATTCACCCCTCCACTTT.

This rearrangement joins TRBV30 to TRBJ2-7; 7 nucleotides line up with TRBD2. Per germline, CDR1 GTSNPN and CDR2 SVGIG (reference sequence). V gave up 3 bases and J gave up 2 bases; unmatched junction bases: 4. This CDR3 is 13 amino acids long. In DNA form, the CDR3 reads TGTGCCTGGAGGGGGGGGAAGGCCTACGAGCAGTACTTC. Protein product: CAWRGGKAYEQYF.

This clone has just a few counts. This chain links TRBV30 with TRBJ1-5, with 8 positions matching TRBD1. Trimming removed 5 bases from V and 5 bases from J; junction bases left unmatched: 8. The CDR3 is made up of 14 amino acids. In germline, CDR1 is GTSNPN, CDR2 SVGIG (reference sequence). CDR3 loop: CAWGGPGGYQPQHF. CDR3 in DNA: TGTGCCTGGGGTGGTCCAGGGGGCTATCAGCCCCAGCATTTT.

This clone was seen only a few times. The rearrangement links TRBV11-3 to TRBJ2-5, with D hard to call. Trimming pared 1 base from V and 5 bases from J, leaving 11 bases between. CDR1 is SGHNT and CDR2 is YENEEA in the germline V gene. This CDR3 has 14 amino acids. CDR3 residues: CASSLAQSRETQYF. As DNA, the CDR3 is TGTGCCAGCAGCTTAGCGCAGTCGAGGGAGACCCAGTACTTC.

As for this clone: A read error may account for a junction end that differs from germline. This chain connects TRBV7-9 to TRBJ1-2; possible D gene TRBD1, 6 bases. The CDR3 is made up of 13 amino acids. The germline gives CDR1 SEHNR, CDR2 FQNEAQ (reference sequence). CDR3 sequence reads: CSSSLETGHGYTF. In nucleotides, the CDR3 is TGTTCCAGCAGCTTAGAGACAGGCCATGGCTACACCTTC.

V usage is TRBV30 and J usage is TRBJ1-1; TRBD1 matches 7 bases. The CDR3 spans 13 residues. CDR1 is GTSNPN and CDR2 is SVGIG in the germline V gene (reference sequence). The V and J ends lost 6 bases and 3 bases, in that order; junction bases with no gene match: 7. For the CDR3, the DNA is TGTGCCTGTTCCGGACAGGTTTACACTGAAGCTTTCTTT. Its translation: CACSGQVYTEAFF.

Concerning this clone: An end of the junction does not agree with germline; a read error may underlie this. V is TRBV27 and J is TRBJ2-7; D may be TRBD2 (6 bases). CDR1 is MNHEY and CDR2 is SMNVEV in the germline V gene (reference sequence). This CDR3 is built from 13 residues. CDR3 protein: CASSLSVGDWATF. The CDR3 DNA follows: TGTGCCAGCAGTTTAAGTGTCGGGGACTGGGCTACTTTC.

The CDR3 DNA reads TGTGCCAGCAGCTTAGCCAGGCTCGGCAATCAGCCCCAGCATTTT. This translates into CASSLARLGNQPQHF. J is TRBJ1-5 and V is TRBV13; D uncertain. V dropped 1 base and J dropped 2 bases, with 9 bases sitting between them. There are 15 residues in the CDR3. Germline CDR1 reads PRHDT; CDR2 reads FYEKMQ (reference sequence). Looking up the rest from reference TRBV13 and TRBJ1-5 gives the full variable domain: AAGVIQSPRHLIKEKRETATLKCYPIPRHDTVYWYQQGPGQDPQFLISFYEKMQSDKGSIPDRFSAQQFSDYHSELNMSSLELGDSALYFCASSLARLGNQPQHFGDGTRLSIL.

V gene TRBV11-3 combines with J gene TRBJ1-6, with a tentative D call TRBD1 (6 bases). The CDR3 spans 15 residues. Germline V CDR1 and CDR2: SGHNT, YENEEA. The germline V and J ends were trimmed by 5 bases and 7 bases, with 15 bases remaining between them. CDR3 nucleotides: TGTGCCAGCAGCAGAGTCTGGACAGAAAATTCACCCCTCCACTTT. Protein product: CASSRVWTENSPLHF.

The chain has TRBV30 and TRBJ1-1; 8 bases are shared with TRBD1. CDR3 length: 13 residues. V was clipped by 0 bases and J by 11 bases; unmatched bases: 8. The germline CDR1 and CDR2 sequences are GTSNPN and SVGIG (reference sequence). CDR3 coding DNA: TGTGCCTGGAGTGTACAGTCAGGGGGCGCGGCTTTCTTT. Encoded protein: CAWSVQSGGAAFF. Full variable domain (remainder filled in from reference TRBV30 and TRBJ1-1): SQTIHQWPATLVQPVGSPLSLECTVEGTSNPNLYWYRQAAGRGLQLLFYSVGIGQISSEVPQNLSASRPQDRQFILSSKKLLLSDSGFYLCAWSVQSGGAAFFGQGTRLTVV.

V usage is TRBV25-1 and J usage is TRBJ1-5; D possibly corresponds to TRBD1 (5 bases). Trimming removed 4 bases from V and 7 bases from J, with 11 bases in between. This CDR3 region has 13 residues. Germline values: CDR1 MGHDK, CDR2 SYGVNS. CDR3 nucleotide sequence: TGTGCCAGCAGTGTTTCAGGGCGGCAGCCCCAGCATTTT. It codes for CASSVSGRQPQHF.

This chain uses TRBV6-5 with TRBJ1-1; TRBD1 aligns across 7 bases. The V gene end was trimmed by 8 bases and the J gene end by 4 bases; junction bases not matched to a gene: 7. Germline V gene sequence: CDR1 MNHEY, CDR2 SVGAGI. The CDR3 length is 13 residues. CDR3 sequence: CASFAPGGTEAFF. The CDR3 bases are TGTGCCAGCTTTGCCCCAGGGGGCACTGAAGCTTTCTTT.

This clone occurred once. This sequence joins TRBV7-9 and TRBJ2-6, with D perhaps matching TRBD2 (7 bases). Germline-derived CDR1 and CDR2 are SEHNR and FQNEAQ (reference sequence). V was cut by 5 bases and J by 0 bases, with 17 bases left in between. This CDR3 has 18 amino acids. CDR3: CASSPEGGGLSGANVLTF. For the CDR3, the DNA is TGTGCCAGCAGCCCGGAGGGGGGGGGCCTCTCTGGGGCCAACGTCCTGACTTTC.

The chain uses TRBV27 and TRBJ2-2; 8 bases agree with TRBD1. J was trimmed by 2 bases and V by 4 bases; bases with no gene match: 12. The CDR3 runs 18 residues. Germline lookup yields CDR1 MNHEY and CDR2 SMNVEV (reference sequence). For the CDR3, the DNA is TGTGCCAGCAGTTGGGCGGCAGGGGGCCTAATTAACACCGGGGAGCTGTTTTTT. Its translation is CASSWAAGGLINTGELFF.